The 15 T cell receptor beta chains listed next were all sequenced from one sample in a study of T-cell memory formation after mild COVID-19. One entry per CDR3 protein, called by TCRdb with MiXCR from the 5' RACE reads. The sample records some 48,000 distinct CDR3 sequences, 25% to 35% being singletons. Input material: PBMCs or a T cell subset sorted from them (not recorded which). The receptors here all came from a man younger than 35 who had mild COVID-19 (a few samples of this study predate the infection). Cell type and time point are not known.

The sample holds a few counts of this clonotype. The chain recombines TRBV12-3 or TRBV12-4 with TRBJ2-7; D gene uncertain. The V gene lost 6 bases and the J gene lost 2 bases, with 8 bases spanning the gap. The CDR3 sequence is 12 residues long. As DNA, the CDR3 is TGTGCCAGCAGCCTCCACCCCTACGAGCAGTACTTC. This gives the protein CASSLHPYEQYF.

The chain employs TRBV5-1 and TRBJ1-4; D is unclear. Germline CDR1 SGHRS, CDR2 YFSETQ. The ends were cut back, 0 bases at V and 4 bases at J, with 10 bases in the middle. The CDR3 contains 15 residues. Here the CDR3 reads CASSLAAVGNEKLFF. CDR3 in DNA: TGCGCCAGCAGCTTGGCGGCAGTCGGTAATGAAAAACTGTTTTTT.

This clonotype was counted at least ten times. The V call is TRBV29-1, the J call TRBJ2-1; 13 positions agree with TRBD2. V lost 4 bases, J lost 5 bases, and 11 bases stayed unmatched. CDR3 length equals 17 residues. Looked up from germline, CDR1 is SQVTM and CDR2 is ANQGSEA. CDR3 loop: CSVGGLAGFALHNEQFF. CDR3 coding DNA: TGCAGCGTTGGGGGACTAGCGGGGTTCGCCCTCCACAATGAGCAGTTCTTC.

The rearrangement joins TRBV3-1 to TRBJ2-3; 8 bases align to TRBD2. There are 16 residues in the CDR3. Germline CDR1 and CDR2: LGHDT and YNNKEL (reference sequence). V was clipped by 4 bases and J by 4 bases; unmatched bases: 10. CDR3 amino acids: CASSPLIAGLPDTQYF. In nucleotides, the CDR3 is TGTGCCAGCAGCCCCCTGATAGCGGGGTTGCCAGATACGCAGTATTTT.

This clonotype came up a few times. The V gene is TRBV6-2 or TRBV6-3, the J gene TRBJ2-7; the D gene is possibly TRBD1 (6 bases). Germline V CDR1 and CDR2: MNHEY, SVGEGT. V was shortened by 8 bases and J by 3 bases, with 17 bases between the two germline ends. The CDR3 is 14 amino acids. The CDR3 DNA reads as TGTGCCAGCTCCCGGACAGTAGAATTCTACGAGCAGTACGTC. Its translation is CASSRTVEFYEQYV.

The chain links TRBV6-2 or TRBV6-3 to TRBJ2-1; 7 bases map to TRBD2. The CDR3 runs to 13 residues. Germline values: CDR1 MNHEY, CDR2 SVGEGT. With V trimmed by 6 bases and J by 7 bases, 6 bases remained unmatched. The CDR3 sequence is CASSRTSENEQFF. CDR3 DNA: TGTGCCAGCAGCCGGACTAGTGAGAATGAGCAGTTCTTC.

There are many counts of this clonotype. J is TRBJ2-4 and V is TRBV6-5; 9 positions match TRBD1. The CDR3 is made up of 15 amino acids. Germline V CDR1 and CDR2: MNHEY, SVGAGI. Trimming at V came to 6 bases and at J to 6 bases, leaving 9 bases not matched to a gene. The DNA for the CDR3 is TGTGCCAGCAGGAAAGGGGACAGGGTGGGAAACATTCAGTACTTC. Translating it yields CASRKGDRVGNIQYF.

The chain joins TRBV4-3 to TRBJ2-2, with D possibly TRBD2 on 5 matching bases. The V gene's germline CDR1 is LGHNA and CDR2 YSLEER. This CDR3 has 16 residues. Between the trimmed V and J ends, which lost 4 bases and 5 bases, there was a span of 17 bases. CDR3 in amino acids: CASSLGPPRGTGELFF. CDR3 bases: TGCGCCAGCAGCCTGGGCCCCCCCCGAGGGACCGGGGAGCTGTTTTTT.

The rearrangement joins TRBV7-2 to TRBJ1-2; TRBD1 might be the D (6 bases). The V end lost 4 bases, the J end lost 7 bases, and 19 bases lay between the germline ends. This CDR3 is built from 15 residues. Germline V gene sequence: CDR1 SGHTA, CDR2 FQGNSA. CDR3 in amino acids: CASSSWTAVGSGYTF. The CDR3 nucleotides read TGTGCCAGCAGCTCCTGGACAGCTGTAGGTAGTGGCTACACCTTC.

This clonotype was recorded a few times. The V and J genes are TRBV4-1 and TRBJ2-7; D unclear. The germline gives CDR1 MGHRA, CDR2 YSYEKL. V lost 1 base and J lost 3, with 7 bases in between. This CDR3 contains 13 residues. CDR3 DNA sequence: TGCGCCAGCAGCCAAGTGCCCGACTACGAGCAGTACTTC. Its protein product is CASSQVPDYEQYF.

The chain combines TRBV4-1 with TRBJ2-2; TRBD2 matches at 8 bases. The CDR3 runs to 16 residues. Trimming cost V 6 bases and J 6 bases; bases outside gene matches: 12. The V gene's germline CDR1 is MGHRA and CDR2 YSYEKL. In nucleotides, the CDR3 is TGCGCCAGCAGTCCCCGGATAGCGGGGACCTCCGGGGAGCTGTTTTTT. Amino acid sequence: CASSPRIAGTSGELFF.

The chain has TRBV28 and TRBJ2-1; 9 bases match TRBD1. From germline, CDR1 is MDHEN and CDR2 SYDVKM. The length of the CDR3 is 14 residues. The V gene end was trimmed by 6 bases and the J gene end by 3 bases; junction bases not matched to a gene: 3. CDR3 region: CASSDRGGYNEQFF. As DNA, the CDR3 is TGTGCCAGCAGCGACAGGGGGGGCTACAATGAGCAGTTCTTC.

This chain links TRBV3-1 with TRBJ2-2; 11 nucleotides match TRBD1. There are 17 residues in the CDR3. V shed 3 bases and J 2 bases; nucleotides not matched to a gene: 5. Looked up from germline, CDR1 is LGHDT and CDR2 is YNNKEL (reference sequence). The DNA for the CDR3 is TGTGCCAGCAGCCATGAACGGACAGGGGGCAACACCGGGGAGCTGTTTTTT. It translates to CASSHERTGGNTGELFF.

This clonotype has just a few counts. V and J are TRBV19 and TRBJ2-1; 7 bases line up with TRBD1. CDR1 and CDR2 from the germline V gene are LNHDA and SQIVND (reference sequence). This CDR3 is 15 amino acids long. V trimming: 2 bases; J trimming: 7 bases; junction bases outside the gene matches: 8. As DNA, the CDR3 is TGTGCCAGTAGTATACTGAGACAGGGCAGAAATGAGCAGTTCTTC. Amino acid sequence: CASSILRQGRNEQFF.

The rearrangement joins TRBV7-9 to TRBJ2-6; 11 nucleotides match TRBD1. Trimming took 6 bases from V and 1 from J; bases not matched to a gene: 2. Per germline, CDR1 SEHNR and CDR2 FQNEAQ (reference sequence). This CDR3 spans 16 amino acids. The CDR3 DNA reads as TGTGCCAGCAGGGGACAGGGGGATTCTGGGGCCAACGTCCTGACTTTC. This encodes CASRGQGDSGANVLTF.